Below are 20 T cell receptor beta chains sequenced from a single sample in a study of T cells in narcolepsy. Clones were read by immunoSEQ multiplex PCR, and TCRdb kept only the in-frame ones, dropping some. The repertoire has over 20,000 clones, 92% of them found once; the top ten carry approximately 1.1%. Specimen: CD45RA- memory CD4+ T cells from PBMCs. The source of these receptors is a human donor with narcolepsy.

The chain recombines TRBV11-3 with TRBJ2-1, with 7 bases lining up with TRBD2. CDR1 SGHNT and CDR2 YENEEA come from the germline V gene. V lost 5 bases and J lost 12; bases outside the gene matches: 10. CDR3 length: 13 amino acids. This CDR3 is CASSLSSGTTQFF. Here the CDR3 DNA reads TGTGCCAGCAGCCTGAGCTCGGGGACTACGCAGTTCTTC.

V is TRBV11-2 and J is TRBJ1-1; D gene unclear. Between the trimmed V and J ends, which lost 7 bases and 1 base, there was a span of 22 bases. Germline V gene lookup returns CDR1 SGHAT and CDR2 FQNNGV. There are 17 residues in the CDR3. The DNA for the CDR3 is TGTGCCAGCACCACTCTGAGGGCGGCCGGGTGGAACACTGAAGCTTTCTTT. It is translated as CASTTLRAAGWNTEAFF.

The chain's CDR3 is CASSFGTSNEQFF. The CDR3 region has the DNA TGTGCCAGCAGCTTTGGGACTTCAAATGAGCAGTTCTTC. The genes are TRBV11-2 and TRBJ2-1; weak D call: TRBD2 (6 bases). V shed 3 bases and J shed 7 bases, with 10 bases lying between them. Germline V lookup: CDR1 SGHAT, CDR2 FQNNGV. This CDR3 has 13 amino acids.

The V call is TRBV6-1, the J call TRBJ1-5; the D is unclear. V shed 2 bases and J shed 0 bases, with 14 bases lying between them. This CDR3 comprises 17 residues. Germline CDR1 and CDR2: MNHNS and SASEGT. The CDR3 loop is CASSELEKRYSNQPQHF. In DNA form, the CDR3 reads TGTGCCAGCAGTGAATTGGAGAAACGATATAGCAATCAGCCCCAGCATTTT.

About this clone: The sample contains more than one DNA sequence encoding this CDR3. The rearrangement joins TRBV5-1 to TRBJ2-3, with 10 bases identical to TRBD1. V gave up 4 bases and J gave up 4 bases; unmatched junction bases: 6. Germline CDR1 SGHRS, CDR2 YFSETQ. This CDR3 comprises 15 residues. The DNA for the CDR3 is TGCGCCAGCAGCCCTGGGACAGGGGCGCCAGATACGCAGTATTTT. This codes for CASSPGTGAPDTQYF.

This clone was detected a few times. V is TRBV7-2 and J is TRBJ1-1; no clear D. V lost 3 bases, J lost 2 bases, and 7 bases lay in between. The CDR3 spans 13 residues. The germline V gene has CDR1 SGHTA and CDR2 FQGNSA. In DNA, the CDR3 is TGTGCCAGCAGCTTCGACGGTAACACTGAAGCTTTCTTT. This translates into CASSFDGNTEAFF. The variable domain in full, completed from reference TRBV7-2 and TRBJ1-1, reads GAGVSQSPSNKVTEKGKDVELRCDPISGHTALYWYRQSLGQGLEFLIYFQGNSAPDKSGLPSDRFSAERTGGSVSTLTIQRTQQEDSAVYLCASSFDGNTEAFFGQGTRLTVV.

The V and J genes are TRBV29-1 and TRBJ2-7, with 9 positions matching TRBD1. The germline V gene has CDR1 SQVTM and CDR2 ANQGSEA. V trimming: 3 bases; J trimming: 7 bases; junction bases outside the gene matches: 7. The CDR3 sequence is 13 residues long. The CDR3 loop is CSVEADRGGEQYF. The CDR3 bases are TGCAGCGTTGAGGCGGACAGGGGAGGAGAGCAGTACTTC.

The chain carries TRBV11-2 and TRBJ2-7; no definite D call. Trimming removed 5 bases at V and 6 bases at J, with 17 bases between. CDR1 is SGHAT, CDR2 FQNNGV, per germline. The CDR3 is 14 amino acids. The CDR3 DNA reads TGTGCCAGCAGCCACCCGGGCCTTTCCCCCGAGCAGTACTTC. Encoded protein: CASSHPGLSPEQYF. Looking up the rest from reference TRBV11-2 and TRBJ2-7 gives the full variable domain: EAGVAQSPRYKIIEKRQSVAFWCNPISGHATLYWYQQILGQGPKLLIQFQNNGVVDDSQLPKDRFSAERLKGVDSTLKIQPAKLEDSAVYLCASSHPGLSPEQYFGPGTRLTVT.

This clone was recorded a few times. CDR3 sequence (DNA): TGTGCCAGCAGCTTCTACTCCGCGGGGCGCGGGGATGAGCAGTTCTTC. Translation gives CASSFYSAGRGDEQFF. The rearrangement uses TRBV7-2 and TRBJ2-1; possible D gene TRBD2, 6 bases. The CDR3 runs to 16 residues. Trimming removed 3 bases at V and 8 bases at J, with 20 bases between. Germline V gene lookup returns CDR1 SGHTA and CDR2 FQGNSA.

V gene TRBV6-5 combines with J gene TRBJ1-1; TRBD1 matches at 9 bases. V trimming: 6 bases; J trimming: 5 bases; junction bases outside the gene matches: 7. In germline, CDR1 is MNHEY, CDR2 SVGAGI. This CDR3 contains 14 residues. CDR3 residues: CASSSDRGRTEAFF. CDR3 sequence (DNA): TGTGCCAGCAGCTCCGACAGGGGGAGGACTGAAGCTTTCTTT.

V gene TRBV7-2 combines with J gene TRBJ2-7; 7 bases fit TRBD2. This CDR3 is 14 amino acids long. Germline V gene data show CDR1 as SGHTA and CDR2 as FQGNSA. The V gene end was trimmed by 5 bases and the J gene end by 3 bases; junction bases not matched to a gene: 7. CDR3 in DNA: TGTGCCAGCAGCCCAGGACTAGGCTACTACGAGCAGTACTTC. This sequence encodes CASSPGLGYYEQYF.

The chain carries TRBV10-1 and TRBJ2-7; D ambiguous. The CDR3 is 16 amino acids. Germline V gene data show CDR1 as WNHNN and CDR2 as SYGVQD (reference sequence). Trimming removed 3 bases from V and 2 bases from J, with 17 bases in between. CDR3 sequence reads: CASSDTTQGPPYEQYF. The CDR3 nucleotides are TGCGCCAGCAGTGATACGACGCAAGGGCCCCCCTACGAGCAGTACTTC.

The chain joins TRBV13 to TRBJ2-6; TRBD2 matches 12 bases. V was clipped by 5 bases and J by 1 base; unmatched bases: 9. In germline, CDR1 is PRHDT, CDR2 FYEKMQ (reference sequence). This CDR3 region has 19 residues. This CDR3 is CASSLRGLAGRSGANVLTF. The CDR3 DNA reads TGTGCCAGCAGCCTCCGCGGACTAGCGGGGAGATCTGGGGCCAACGTCCTGACTTTC.

The CDR3, as DNA: TGTGCCAGCAGCAAGGGTGGGGATTTCGAGACCCAGTACTTC. Its protein is CASSKGGDFETQYF. The chain combines TRBV21-1 with TRBJ2-5. TRBV21-1 is a known pseudogene. The CDR3 contains 14 residues.

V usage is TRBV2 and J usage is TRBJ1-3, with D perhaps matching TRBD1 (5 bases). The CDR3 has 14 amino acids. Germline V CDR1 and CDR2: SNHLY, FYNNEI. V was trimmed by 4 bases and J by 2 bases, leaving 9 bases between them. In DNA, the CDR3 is TGTGCCAGCAGTGTGGAGGGGACTGGAAACACCATATATTTT. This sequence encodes CASSVEGTGNTIYF.

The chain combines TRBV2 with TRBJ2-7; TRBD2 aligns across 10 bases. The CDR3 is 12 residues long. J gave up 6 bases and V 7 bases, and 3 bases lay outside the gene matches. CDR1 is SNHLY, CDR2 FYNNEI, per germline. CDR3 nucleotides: TGTGCCAGCACAGCGGGAGGGCTCGAGCAGTACTTC. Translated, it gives CASTAGGLEQYF.

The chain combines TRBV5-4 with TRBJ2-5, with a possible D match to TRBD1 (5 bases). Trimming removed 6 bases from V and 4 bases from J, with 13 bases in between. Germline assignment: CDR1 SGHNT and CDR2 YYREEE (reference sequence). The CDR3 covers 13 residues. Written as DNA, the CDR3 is TGTGCCAGCACACCGACAGATCGAGAGACCCAGTACTTC. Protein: CASTPTDRETQYF.

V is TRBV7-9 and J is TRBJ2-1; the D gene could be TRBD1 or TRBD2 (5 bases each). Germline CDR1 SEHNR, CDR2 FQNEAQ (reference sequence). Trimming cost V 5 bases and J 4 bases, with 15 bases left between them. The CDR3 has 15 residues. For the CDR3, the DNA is TGTGCCAGCAGCCCGAGGGGAATTTCTTACAATGAGCAGTTCTTC. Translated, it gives CASSPRGISYNEQFF.

CDR3 amino acids: CATGLAGEKGEQYF. CDR3 in DNA: TGTGCCACCGGACTAGCGGGAGAAAAGGGCGAGCAGTACTTC. The rearrangement links TRBV10-3 to TRBJ2-7; 13 nucleotides agree with TRBD2. The J segment lost 6 bases and the V segment lost 10 bases, leaving 9 bases of the junction unmatched. The CDR3 has 14 residues. CDR1 and CDR2 from the germline V gene are ENHRY and SYGVKD.

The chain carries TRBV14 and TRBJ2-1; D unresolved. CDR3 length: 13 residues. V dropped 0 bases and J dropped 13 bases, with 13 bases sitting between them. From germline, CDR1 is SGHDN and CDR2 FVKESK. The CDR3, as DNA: TGTGCCAGCAGCCAAGATAGCTACCTAAACCAGTTCTTC. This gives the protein CASSQDSYLNQFF.